This record looks at one TCR beta chain sequence and its context. The sample originates from a study of T cell changes during pregnancy in multiple sclerosis. Clones were read by immunoSEQ multiplex PCR, and TCRdb kept only the in-frame ones, dropping some. This sample yields tens of thousands of clones, of which about 89% are seen a single time; 0.76% belongs to the top ten. From germline, CDR1 is SGHTA and CDR2 FQGNSA. The CDR3 runs 15 residues. The chain is built from TRBV7-2 and TRBJ2-5; the D gene is possibly TRBD1 (5 bases). Gene TRBJ2-7 matches the end of the DNA better, so the J call may be wrong. This clonotype originated in a female donor with multiple sclerosis, enrolled in a pregnancy study. The starting material was CD4+ T cells from peripheral blood mononuclear cells, obtained in the first trimester of pregnancy. The CDR3 region is CASSISGQGAYEQYF. Here the CDR3 DNA reads TGTGCCAGCAGCATATCAGGGCAAGGGGCCTACGAGCAGTACTTC.